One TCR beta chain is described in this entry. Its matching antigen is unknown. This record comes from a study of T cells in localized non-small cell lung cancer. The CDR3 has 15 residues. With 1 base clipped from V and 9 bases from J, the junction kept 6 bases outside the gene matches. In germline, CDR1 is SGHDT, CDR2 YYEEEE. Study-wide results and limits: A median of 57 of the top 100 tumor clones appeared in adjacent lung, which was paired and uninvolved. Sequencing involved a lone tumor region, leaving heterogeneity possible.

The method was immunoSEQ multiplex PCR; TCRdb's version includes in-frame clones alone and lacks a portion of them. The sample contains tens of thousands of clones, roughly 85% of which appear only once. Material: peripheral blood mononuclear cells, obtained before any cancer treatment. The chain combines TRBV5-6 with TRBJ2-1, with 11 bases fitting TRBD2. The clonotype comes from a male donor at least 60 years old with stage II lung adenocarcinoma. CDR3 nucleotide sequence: TGTGCCAGCAGCTTGTTAGCGGGAGGGCCTGGTGAGCAGTTCTTC. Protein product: CASSLLAGGPGEQFF. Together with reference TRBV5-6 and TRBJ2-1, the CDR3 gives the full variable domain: DAGVTQSPTHLIKTRGQQVTLRCSPKSGHDTVSWYQQALGQGPQFIFQYYEEEERQRGNFPDRFSGHQFPNYSSELNVNALLLGDSALYLCASSLLAGGPGEQFFGPGTRLTVL.